This TCR beta chain was recovered during a study of tumor and adjacent non-tumor tissue in lung cancer. In the study overall: About 4.17 million productive TCRbeta reads were obtained per sample on average.

The CDR3 loop spans 11 amino acids. RNA was extracted from bulk tissue without any cell sorting. The library came from three nested PCR rounds adapted from ARM-PCR protocols. TCRdb reanalysed the multiplex PCR reads using MiXCR and keeps one entry per CDR3 protein. The sample lists over 60,000 distinct CDR3 sequences; over 80% were seen once. For this clonotype: Its specificity is not known. The CDR3 end shows no conserved phenylalanine or tryptophan, and so a read error is likely.

General observations from the study: Significantly higher TCR diversity was found in tumor than normal lung. Normal lung showed higher cumulative top 100 clone frequency than tumor. Patients with more diverse tumor TCRs had worse survival.

What was sequenced was lung tumor tissue. The rearrangement uses TRBV12-3 or TRBV12-4 and TRBJ2-1, with unresolved D. The receptor was isolated from a woman between 45 and 60 years old with non-small cell lung cancer. The CDR3: CDSNLAPEQFL. In DNA, the CDR3 is TGTGACAGCAATTTGGCACCTGAGCAGTTCTTA.